One sample yielded the 6 T cell receptor beta chains listed below, sequenced in a study of PD-1 blockade in classical Hodgkin lymphoma (dated by TCRdb to the early 2020s). The time point tag for this specimen amounts to: cycle 4 day 1 (C4D1), after 6 weeks of nivolumab. Every trial patient had relapsed after autologous stem cell transplantation, and cohorts A, B and C differed in prior brentuximab vedotin exposure. Library method: the immunoSEQ multiplex PCR assay. TCRdb retrieved this table from immuneACCESS and kept in-frame rearrangements only. Not all clones are present; in checked studies, unresolved V genes account for under half, and no reason is known for the remainder. Within this sample are about 24,000 clones, with over 65% of them counted one time only. The leading ten clones occupy more than 20% of the sample. This material consisted of peripheral blood mononuclear cells (PBMCs), taken before the fourth cycle of nivolumab. The receptors derive from a human donor with classical Hodgkin lymphoma.

The chain employs TRBV7-6 and TRBJ2-7; D is unresolved. This CDR3 has 12 amino acids. V was trimmed by 5 bases and J by 4 bases, leaving 9 bases between them. Looked up from germline, CDR1 is SGHVS and CDR2 is FNYEAQ. The CDR3 sequence: CASSLETYEQYF. In DNA, the CDR3 is TGTGCCAGCAGCCTAGAAACATACGAGCAGTACTTC.

This chain joins TRBV5-1 and TRBJ1-1, with a weak D call TRBD1 (5 bases). Germline CDR1 and CDR2: SGHRS and YFSETQ. The CDR3 contains 15 residues. V lost 4 bases, J lost 4 bases, and 17 bases lay in between. CDR3 loop: CASSITSLGVTEAFF. In nucleotides, the CDR3 is TGCGCCAGCAGCATAACCTCCCTAGGGGTCACTGAAGCTTTCTTT.

The rearrangement joins TRBV2 to TRBJ1-1; D is ambiguous. V lost 4 bases and J lost 1, with 7 bases in between. Per germline, CDR1 SNHLY and CDR2 FYNNEI. The CDR3 has 13 amino acids. CDR3 DNA: TGTGCCAGCAGTGTGGACCAGAACACTGAAGCTTTCTTT. It yields the protein CASSVDQNTEAFF.

The chain employs TRBV30 and TRBJ2-3; 7 bases align to TRBD1. Germline values: CDR1 GTSNPN, CDR2 SVGIG (reference sequence). J lost 3 bases, V lost 7 bases, and 7 bases had no gene match. The CDR3 has 13 residues. CDR3 residues: CASEQGQTDTQYF. The CDR3 coding sequence is TGTGCCTCTGAACAGGGGCAAACAGATACGCAGTATTTT.

The rearrangement uses TRBV4-3 and TRBJ1-2; D remains unclear. The CDR3 contains 15 residues. The V gene lost 0 bases and the J gene lost 7 bases, with 15 bases spanning the gap. CDR1 LGHNA and CDR2 YSLEER come from the germline V gene. The CDR3 nucleotides are TGCGCCAGCAGCCAAGATCGGGGATTGGACGTTGGCTACACCTTC. It yields the protein CASSQDRGLDVGYTF.

V gene TRBV30 combines with J gene TRBJ1-2; possibly TRBD1 for D (5 bases). V lost 0 bases, J lost 6 bases, and 5 bases lay in between. The CDR3 totals 11 residues. The germline V gene has CDR1 GTSNPN and CDR2 SVGIG (reference sequence). CDR3 in amino acids: CAWSVQDGYTF. The CDR3 bases are TGTGCCTGGAGTGTACAGGATGGCTACACCTTC.